The next 26 T cell receptor beta chains were all read from a single sample in a study of T cell repertoires in cytomegalovirus infection. Via MiXCR, TCRdb re-called the reads, giving one row per CDR3 protein. This table holds about 100,000 distinct CDR3 sequences, more than 20% found once. The sample taken for sequencing was CD8+ T cells from PBMCs. Receptors originate from a human donor in good health (CMV status not recorded). Some clones in this sample may be carry-over from other donors' samples.

The V and J genes are TRBV7-2 and TRBJ1-5; 10 bases fit TRBD1. Germline V gives CDR1 SGHTA, CDR2 FQGNSA. The length of the CDR3 is 16 residues. V lost 1 base and J lost 3; bases outside the gene matches: 3. The CDR3: CASSLEGTGDNQPQHF. The CDR3 DNA reads as TGTGCCAGCAGCTTAGAAGGGACAGGGGACAATCAGCCCCAGCATTTT.

As for this clonotype: Sequence at one end of the junction differs from germline and may be a read error. The CDR3 nucleotides read TGTGCCAGCAGCTTAGAACTAGCCCTGAGATACAAAGAGCAGTTCTTC. This gives the protein CASSLELALRYKEQFF. The J gene is TRBJ2-1, the V gene TRBV11-1; D perhaps matches TRBD2 (6 bases). Germline V gene data show CDR1 as SGHAT and CDR2 as FQDESV (reference sequence). This CDR3 region has 16 residues.

This clonotype was recorded at least ten times. V gene TRBV7-9 combines with J gene TRBJ2-7; D is perhaps TRBD1 (6 bases). This CDR3 contains 14 residues. The V end was cut by 2 bases, the J end by 5 bases, with 13 bases between. Germline values: CDR1 SEHNR, CDR2 FQNEAQ (reference sequence). The CDR3 nucleotides are TGTGCCAGCAGCTTATGGGACACCGATGACGAGCAGTACTTC. Protein sequence: CASSLWDTDDEQYF.

This chain connects TRBV24-1 to TRBJ2-3; tentative D call: TRBD1 (6 bases). From germline, CDR1 is KGHDR and CDR2 SFDVKD. Deletions cut 5 bases from V and 1 base from J, with 18 bases between. This CDR3 region has 17 residues. CDR3 loop: CATSAPSSYRGTDTQYF. CDR3 nucleotide sequence: TGTGCCACCAGTGCCCCTAGTAGCTACAGGGGCACAGATACGCAGTATTTT.

This clonotype was recorded a few times. The rearrangement links TRBV7-9 to TRBJ1-4; D gene uncertain. V was shortened by 5 bases and J by 3 bases, with 16 bases between the two germline ends. Germline CDR1 and CDR2: SEHNR and FQNEAQ (reference sequence). This CDR3 region has 16 residues. The CDR3 nucleotides read TGTGCCAGCAGCCAGGAGATGCGAGCGGCTAATGAAAAACTGTTTTTT. Translating gives CASSQEMRAANEKLFF.

This clonotype was detected a few times. The V gene is TRBV20-1, the J gene TRBJ1-5; 7 positions agree with TRBD1. Looked up from germline, CDR1 is DFQATT and CDR2 is SNEGSKA (reference sequence). This CDR3 region has 14 residues. V lost 5 bases and J lost 4; bases outside the gene matches: 8. The CDR3 region has the DNA TGCAGTGCTTTACTTGACAGGGAGAATCAGCCCCAGCATTTT. This sequence encodes CSALLDRENQPQHF.

J is TRBJ1-5 and V is TRBV27; TRBD1 agrees at 8 bases. The CDR3 sequence is 15 residues long. V was pared by 3 bases and J by 5 bases, with 6 bases of the junction left unmatched. Germline V gene data show CDR1 as MNHEY and CDR2 as SMNVEV (reference sequence). As DNA, the CDR3 is TGTGCCAGCAGTTTGTCACAGGGGGAGGATCAGCCCCAGCATTTT. Amino acids: CASSLSQGEDQPQHF.

This clonotype was recorded at least ten times. The CDR3 region has the DNA TGTGCCAGCAGACCCGCCGGGACAGGGCGCACCGGGGAGCTGTTTTTT. Its protein is CASRPAGTGRTGELFF. This chain joins TRBV7-2 and TRBJ2-2; 9 bases fit TRBD1. Germline CDR1 and CDR2: SGHTA and FQGNSA. V gave up 6 bases and J gave up 4 bases; unmatched junction bases: 9. CDR3 length: 16 amino acids.

The V gene is TRBV12-3 or TRBV12-4, the J gene TRBJ1-4, with D hard to call. The CDR3 has 14 amino acids. V lost 3 bases and J lost 11, with 16 bases in between. CDR3 region: CASSFGRSVGKLFF. The CDR3 bases are TGTGCCAGCAGTTTCGGTCGGAGCGTCGGGAAACTGTTTTTT.

This clonotype was found many times. This chain connects TRBV7-9 to TRBJ2-3; D call uncertain. Germline CDR1 reads SEHNR; CDR2 reads FQNEAQ (reference sequence). The CDR3 is made up of 17 amino acids. V was trimmed by 3 bases and J by 2 bases, leaving 18 bases between them. The DNA for the CDR3 is TGTGCCAGCAGCTTGAGCACGAGAGCGAAGTTCACAGATACGCAGTATTTT. It translates to CASSLSTRAKFTDTQYF. Complete variable domain (other parts from reference TRBV7-9 and TRBJ2-3): DTGVSQNPRHKITKRGQNVTFRCDPISEHNRLYWYRQTLGQGPEFLTYFQNEAQLEKSRLLSDRFSAERPKGSFSTLEIQRTEQGDSAMYLCASSLSTRAKFTDTQYFGPGTRLTVL.

This clonotype appeared a few times. CDR3 DNA sequence: TGTGCCAGCAGCCAAGTCACCACCTTGAACACTGAAGCTTTCTTT. Protein: CASSQVTTLNTEAFF. The chain is built from TRBV14 and TRBJ1-1; D not certain. CDR1 is SGHDN, CDR2 FVKESK, per germline. This CDR3 region has 15 residues. With 1 base removed from V and 0 bases from J, the gap between germline ends came to 9 bases.

J is TRBJ2-5 and V is TRBV25-1; D unclear. The V gene lost 5 bases and the J gene lost 6 bases, with 22 bases spanning the gap. The CDR3 is 16 residues long. CDR1 is MGHDK, CDR2 SYGVNS, per germline. The CDR3 spells CASSPPIPHNYQTQYF. CDR3 nucleotide sequence: TGTGCCAGCAGTCCTCCTATACCTCACAACTATCAGACCCAGTACTTC.

This clonotype was seen ten or more times. The V call is TRBV2, the J call TRBJ1-5; D is unclear. The V gene's germline CDR1 is SNHLY and CDR2 FYNNEI. V dropped 6 bases and J dropped 3 bases, with 15 bases sitting between them. The CDR3 loop spans 15 amino acids. The CDR3 reads CASSPFSGINQPQHF. The CDR3 nucleotides are TGTGCCAGCAGCCCTTTTTCGGGGATCAATCAGCCCCAGCATTTT.

This clonotype was seen more than once but under ten times. The CDR3 region has the DNA TGTGCCAGCAGTCAACGCGGGCCGGGGGCAACTAATGAAAAACTGTTTTTT. This translates into CASSQRGPGATNEKLFF. The chain recombines TRBV7-2 with TRBJ1-4; TRBD1 is a possible D gene (5 bases). V was trimmed by 6 bases and J by 0 bases, leaving 17 bases between them. Per germline, CDR1 SGHTA and CDR2 FQGNSA. The CDR3 has 17 amino acids.

This clonotype was recorded a few times. The chain joins TRBV13 to TRBJ2-1; the D gene is possibly TRBD1 (6 bases). Per the germline V gene, CDR1 is PRHDT and CDR2 is FYEKMQ (reference sequence). The CDR3 consists of 14 residues. Trimming stripped 4 bases from V and 4 bases from J, with 11 bases between. CDR3 sequence (DNA): TGTGCCAGCAGCTCCCAGGGGTCGTACAATGAGCAGTTCTTC. Amino acid sequence: CASSSQGSYNEQFF.

DNA of the CDR3: TGCAGCGTGGGGCGGACAGGGTGGGCGTTCACTGAAGCTTTCTTT. It is translated as CSVGRTGWAFTEAFF. V is TRBV29-1 and J is TRBJ1-1; 8 bases match TRBD1. Germline CDR1 reads SQVTM; CDR2 reads ANQGSEA. There are 15 residues in the CDR3. Germline trimming cut 6 bases from V and 4 bases from J; bases unmatched to any gene: 13.

In regard to this clonotype: This may arise from a read error, as a much more abundant clone is one base away. The gene calls are TRBV7-3 and TRBJ2-1, with 9 bases that match TRBD1. The CDR3 covers 15 residues. CDR1 SGHTA and CDR2 FQGTGA come from the germline V gene. The DNA for the CDR3 is TGTGCCAACAGCTTAACCAGACAGGGGGTCGATGAGCAGTTCTTC. It specifies CANSLTRQGVDEQFF.

The chain joins TRBV15 to TRBJ1-1; the match to TRBD1 covers 7 bases. The CDR3 is made up of 13 amino acids. Germline-derived CDR1 and CDR2 are LNHNV and YYDKDF (reference sequence). V gave up 5 bases and J gave up 4 bases; unmatched junction bases: 4. Written as DNA, the CDR3 is TGTGCCACCAGCGGGCAGGGGGGCACTGAAGCTTTCTTT. This translates into CATSGQGGTEAFF.

This sequence joins TRBV7-8 and TRBJ1-5; a weak D match, TRBD1 (5 bases). From germline, CDR1 is SGHVS and CDR2 FQNEAQ. The V end was cut by 5 bases, the J end by 4 bases, with 12 bases between. The CDR3 covers 14 residues. The CDR3 reads CASSLRVENQPQHF. The CDR3, as DNA: TGTGCCAGCAGCCTCAGGGTTGAGAATCAGCCCCAGCATTTT.

About this clonotype: This may be a read error: a much more frequent sequence differs by one nucleotide. The V call is TRBV5-6, the J call TRBJ2-7, with 8 bases matching TRBD2. Germline V gene sequence: CDR1 SGHDT, CDR2 YYEEEE. The CDR3 length is 14 residues. CDR3 nucleotides: TGTGTCAGCAGCTTTCCGGTAGCGGGACGGGAGCAGTACTTC. This sequence encodes CVSSFPVAGREQYF.

This clonotype appeared a few times. The gene calls are TRBV4-3 and TRBJ2-7, with TRBD2 identical over 9 bases. The V and J ends lost 4 bases and 3 bases, in that order; junction bases with no gene match: 16. The CDR3 runs to 18 residues. Germline V lookup: CDR1 LGHNA, CDR2 YSLEER. The CDR3 loop reads CASSPGGSGSGGFYEQYF. DNA of the CDR3: TGCGCCAGCAGCCCGGGGGGTAGCGGGAGCGGTGGCTTCTACGAGCAGTACTTC.

The chain uses TRBV12-3 or TRBV12-4 and TRBJ1-1; a weak D match, TRBD1 (6 bases). This CDR3 is built from 17 residues. V was pared by 5 bases and J by 0 bases, with 19 bases between. The CDR3 coding sequence is TGTGCCAGCAGTCCGGGACACTTTGTAGACTTGAACACTGAAGCTTTCTTT. Protein: CASSPGHFVDLNTEAFF.

The chain uses TRBV28 and TRBJ2-5; D unresolved. V was cut by 4 bases and J by 5 bases, with 20 bases left in between. From germline, CDR1 is MDHEN and CDR2 SYDVKM. The length of the CDR3 is 16 residues. CDR3 residues: CASSSPERSDQETQYF. Written as DNA, the CDR3 is TGTGCCAGCAGTTCCCCAGAGAGATCAGATCAGGAGACCCAGTACTTC.

This clonotype was detected a few times. As DNA, the CDR3 is TGCAGCGTTGAAGATGGTCAGGCTAGCTCCTACGAGCAGTACTTC. Translated, it gives CSVEDGQASSYEQYF. The V and J genes are TRBV29-1 and TRBJ2-7; D remains ambiguous. Per germline, CDR1 SQVTM and CDR2 ANQGSEA. The CDR3 runs 15 residues. Trimming removed 0 bases from V and 0 bases from J, with 12 bases in between.

This clonotype showed up many times. The chain links TRBV7-8 to TRBJ1-5; 7 positions match TRBD1. This CDR3 region has 15 residues. V trimming: 3 bases; J trimming: 6 bases; junction bases outside the gene matches: 8. Germline V lookup: CDR1 SGHVS, CDR2 FQNEAQ. CDR3 coding DNA: TGTGCCAGCAGCTTGAGACAGGGAAGAAGTCAGCCCCAGCATTTT. This sequence encodes CASSLRQGRSQPQHF.

The chain links TRBV28 to TRBJ2-3; 7 bases fit TRBD1. The junction had 17 bases not matched to a gene; V was cut back by 7 bases and J by 4 bases. This CDR3 is 17 amino acids long. Germline CDR1 reads MDHEN; CDR2 reads SYDVKM. Here the CDR3 DNA reads TGTGCCAGCACCATCAGGGGGACGAGAAGTATCGCAGATACGCAGTATTTT. It codes for CASTIRGTRSIADTQYF.